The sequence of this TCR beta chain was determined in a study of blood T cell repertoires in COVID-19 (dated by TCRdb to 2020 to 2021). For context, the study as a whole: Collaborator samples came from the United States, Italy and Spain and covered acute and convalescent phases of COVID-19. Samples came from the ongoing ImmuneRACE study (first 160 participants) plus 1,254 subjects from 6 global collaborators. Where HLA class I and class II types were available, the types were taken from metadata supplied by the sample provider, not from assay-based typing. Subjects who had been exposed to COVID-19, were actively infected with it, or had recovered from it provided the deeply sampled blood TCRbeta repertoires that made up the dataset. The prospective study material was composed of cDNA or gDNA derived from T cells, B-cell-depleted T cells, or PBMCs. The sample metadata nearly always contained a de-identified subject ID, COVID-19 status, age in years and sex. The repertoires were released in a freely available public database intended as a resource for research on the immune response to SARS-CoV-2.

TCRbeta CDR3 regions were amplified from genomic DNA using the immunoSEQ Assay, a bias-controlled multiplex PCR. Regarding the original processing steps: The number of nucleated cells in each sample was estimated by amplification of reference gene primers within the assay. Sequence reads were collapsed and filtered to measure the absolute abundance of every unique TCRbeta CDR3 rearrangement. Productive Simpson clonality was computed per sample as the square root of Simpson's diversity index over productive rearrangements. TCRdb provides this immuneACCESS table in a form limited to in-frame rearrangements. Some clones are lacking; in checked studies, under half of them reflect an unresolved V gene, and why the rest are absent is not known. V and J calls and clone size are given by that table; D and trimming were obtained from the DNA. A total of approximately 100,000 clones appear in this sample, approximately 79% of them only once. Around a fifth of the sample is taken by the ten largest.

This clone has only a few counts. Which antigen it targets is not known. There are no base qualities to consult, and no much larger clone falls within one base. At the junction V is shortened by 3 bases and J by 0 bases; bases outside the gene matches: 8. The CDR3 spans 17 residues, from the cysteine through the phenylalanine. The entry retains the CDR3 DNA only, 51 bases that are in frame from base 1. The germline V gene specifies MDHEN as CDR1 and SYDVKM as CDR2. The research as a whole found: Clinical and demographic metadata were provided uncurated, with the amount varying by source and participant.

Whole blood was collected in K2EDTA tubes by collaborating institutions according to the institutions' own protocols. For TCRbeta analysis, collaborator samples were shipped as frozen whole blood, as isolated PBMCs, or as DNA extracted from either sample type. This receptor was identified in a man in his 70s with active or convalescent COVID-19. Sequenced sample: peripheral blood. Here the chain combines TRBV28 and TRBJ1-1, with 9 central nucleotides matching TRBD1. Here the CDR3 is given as CASSFTGGGTMNTEAFF. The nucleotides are TGTGCCAGCAGTTTTACAGGGGGCGGAACGATGAACACTGAAGCTTTCTTT.